The rows below give T cell receptor beta chains drawn from one sample of a study of blood T cell repertoires in COVID-19. Method: immunoSEQ multiplex PCR; TCRdb's copy keeps in-frame clones and lacks some. The sample contains 93,000 or so clones, 70% to 90% of which appear only once. Input material: peripheral blood. These receptors all stem from a woman in her sixties or seventies with acute or convalescent COVID-19. CDR3s include the opening cysteine and the closing phenylalanine or tryptophan. D genes are given only for firm matches. Expanded clones are given a class, and other clones once, few, many or no size at all.

cdr3_length	j_call	d_call	clone_size	v_call	cdr3_aa	cdr3_nt
11	TRBJ1-2	-	-	TRBV2	CASRGNYGYTF	TGTGCCAGCAGGGGCAACTATGGCTACACCTTC
14	TRBJ1-3	-	-	TRBV5-1	CASSLTGYGNTIYF	TGCGCCAGCAGCTTAACAGGGTATGGAAACACCATATATTTT
12	TRBJ1-1	-	-	TRBV29-1	CSPKGVSTEAFF	TGCAGCCCAAAAGGGGTGAGCACTGAAGCTTTCTTT
12	TRBJ2-4	-	-	TRBV6-5	CASSYSGDIQYF	TGTGCCAGCAGTTATAGCGGCGACATTCAGTACTTC
13	TRBJ1-2	-	-	TRBV3-1/TRBV3-2	CASSQGRGWGYTF	TGTGCCAGCAGCCAAGGCAGGGGATGGGGCTACACCTTC
15	TRBJ2-1	-	-	TRBV7-9	CASSYGTGSRDEQFF	TGTGCCAGCAGCTATGGTACAGGGAGTAGGGATGAGCAGTTCTTC
16	TRBJ1-1	-	-	TRBV9	CASSVVLSGKATEAFF	TGTGCCAGCAGCGTAGTACTCTCGGGAAAGGCCACTGAAGCTTTCTTT
13	TRBJ2-2	-	-	TRBV3-1/TRBV3-2	CASSLQTAGELFF	TGTGCCAGCAGCCTACAGACCGCCGGGGAGCTGTTTTTT
16	TRBJ1-3	-	-	TRBV15	CATSRDLVSSGNTIYF	TGTGCCACCAGCAGAGATTTAGTCTCCTCTGGAAACACCATATATTTT
12	TRBJ1-5	-	-	TRBV11-2	CASSSGNQPQHF	TGTGCCAGCAGCTCCGGCAATCAGCCCCAGCATTTT
12	TRBJ1-1	-	-	TRBV28	CASSPTHREAFF	TGTGCCAGCAGTCCTACCCATCGTGAAGCTTTCTTT
17	TRBJ2-2	TRBD1	-	TRBV10-3	CAISQTGTELLTGELFF	TGTGCCATCAGTCAAACCGGGACAGAGCTACTTACCGGGGAGCTGTTTTTT
15	TRBJ1-5	-	-	TRBV10-3	CAISQGDHSNQPQHF	TGTGCCATCAGCCAAGGGGATCATAGCAATCAGCCCCAGCATTTT
13	TRBJ1-2	TRBD1	-	TRBV28	CASSRDREGGYTF	TGTGCCAGCAGCCGGGACAGGGAGGGCGGCTACACCTTC
14	TRBJ2-1	-	once	TRBV7-2	CASSLRQGDGEQFF	TGTGCCAGCAGCCTGCGGCAGGGTGATGGTGAGCAGTTCTTC
15	TRBJ1-5	-	-	TRBV27	CASSLRGNINQPQHF	TGTGCCAGCAGTCTACGGGGGAACATCAATCAGCCCCAGCATTTT
16	TRBJ2-1	TRBD2	-	TRBV9	CASSVMALAGRNEQFF	TGTGCCAGCAGCGTAATGGCACTAGCGGGAAGGAATGAGCAGTTCTTC
15	TRBJ2-5	TRBD2	-	TRBV10-3	CAISEGGRAAETQYF	TGTGCCATCAGTGAGGGCGGGAGGGCCGCAGAGACCCAGTACTTC
15	TRBJ2-1	TRBD2	-	TRBV28	CASSPGLAGDNEQFF	TGTGCCAGCAGCCCAGGACTAGCGGGAGACAATGAGCAGTTCTTC
15	TRBJ1-2	-	-	TRBV6-4	CASRKETGGNYGYTF	TGTGCCAGCAGGAAGGAGACAGGCGGTAACTATGGCTACACCTTC
13	TRBJ1-1	-	-	TRBV6-5	CASMQGLTGTAFF	TGTGCCAGCATGCAGGGGCTTACAGGGACGGCTTTCTTT
15	TRBJ2-1	-	-	TRBV21-1	CASSRWTSGSNEQFF	TGTGCCAGCAGCAGGTGGACTAGCGGGAGCAATGAGCAGTTCTTC
16	TRBJ2-1	TRBD2	-	TRBV7-3	CASSPSGGGSYNEQFF	TGTGCCAGCAGCCCGAGCGGGGGTGGCTCCTACAATGAGCAGTTCTTC
14	TRBJ2-2	-	-	TRBV20-1	CSASTTFNTGELFF	TGCAGTGCTAGTACGACTTTTAACACCGGGGAGCTGTTTTTT
14	TRBJ2-2	-	-	TRBV6-1	CASSEALGFGELFF	TGTGCCAGCAGTGAAGCTCTCGGGTTCGGGGAGCTGTTTTTT
16	TRBJ2-2	TRBD2	-	TRBV30	CAWSPRLAANTGELFF	TGTGCCTGGAGCCCCAGACTAGCGGCGAACACCGGGGAGCTGTTTTTT
13	TRBJ2-1	-	-	TRBV2	CASSEVPGGEQFF	TGTGCCAGCAGTGAAGTGCCCGGCGGGGAGCAGTTCTTC
14	TRBJ2-2	-	-	TRBV5-1	CASARDRSTGELFF	TGCGCCAGCGCCCGAGACAGGTCCACCGGGGAGCTGTTTTTT